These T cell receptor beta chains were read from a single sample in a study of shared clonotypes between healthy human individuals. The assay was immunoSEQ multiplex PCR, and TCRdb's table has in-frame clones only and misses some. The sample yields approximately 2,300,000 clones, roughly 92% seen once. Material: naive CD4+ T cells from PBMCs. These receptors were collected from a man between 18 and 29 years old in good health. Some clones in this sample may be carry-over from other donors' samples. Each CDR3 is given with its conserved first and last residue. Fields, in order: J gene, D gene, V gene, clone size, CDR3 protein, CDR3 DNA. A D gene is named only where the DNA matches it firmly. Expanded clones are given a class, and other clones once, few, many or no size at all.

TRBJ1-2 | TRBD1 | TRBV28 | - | CASRTGQDVAGGYTF | TGTGCCAGCAGAACAGGACAGGACGTGGCGGGCGGCTACACCTTC
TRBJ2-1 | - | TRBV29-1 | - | CSVGGNRADPSYNEQFF | TGCAGCGTTGGGGGGAATAGGGCGGACCCCTCCTACAATGAGCAGTTCTTC
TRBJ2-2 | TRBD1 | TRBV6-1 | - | CASSLGTGYGELFF | TGTGCCAGCAGTCTAGGGACAGGGTACGGGGAGCTGTTTTTT
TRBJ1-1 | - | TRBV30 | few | CAWSSTLGGSFF | TGTGCCTGGAGTTCCACCCTCGGAGGCTCATTCTTT
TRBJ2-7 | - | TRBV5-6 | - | CASSLAGQGLSYEQYF | TGTGCCAGCAGCTTGGCGGGCCAGGGCCTCTCCTACGAGCAGTACTTC
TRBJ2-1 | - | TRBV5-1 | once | CASSTADSSYNEQFF | TGCGCCAGCAGCACAGCCGACAGCTCCTACAATGAGCAGTTCTTC
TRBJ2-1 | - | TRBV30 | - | CAWRRGLWDEQFF | TGTGCCTGGAGGAGGGGACTTTGGGATGAGCAGTTCTTC
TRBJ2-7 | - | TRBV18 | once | CASSPASAGQYF | TGTGCCAGCTCACCGGCTTCGGCAGGCCAGTACTTC
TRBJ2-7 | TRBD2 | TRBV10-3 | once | CAISDTTSGRGGGYEQYF | TGTGCCATCAGTGATACCACTAGCGGGAGGGGTGGAGGCTACGAGCAGTACTTC
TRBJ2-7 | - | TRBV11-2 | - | CASSLNFHEQYF | TGTGCCAGCAGCTTAAACTTCCACGAGCAGTACTTC